This passage covers 2 T cell receptor beta chains from one sample sequenced in a study of PD-1 blockade in classical Hodgkin lymphoma (dated by TCRdb to the early 2020s). The label giving this sample's time point can be read as: cycle 4 day 1 (C4D1), after more than 5 weeks of nivolumab. All trial patients had relapsed after autologous stem cell transplantation, with cohorts A, B and C differing in prior brentuximab vedotin exposure. CD8+ T cells were purified from thawed PBMCs by magnetic negative selection with a Miltenyi CD8+ T cell isolation kit. The receptor library was made with the immunoSEQ multiplex PCR assay. Held by TCRdb, this immuneACCESS table contains in-frame sequences only and omits some clones. Under half of the omission traces to an unresolved V gene where checked; the cause of the rest is unknown. The sample table lists some 8,800 clones, around 80% of them with a count of one. Over 25% of the sample belongs to the ten largest clones.

This sample comprised CD8+ T cells from blood, obtained before the fourth cycle of nivolumab. These TCRs come from a human donor with classical Hodgkin lymphoma.

A note on this clone: Other DNA sequences from this sample encode an identical CDR3 as well. The CDR3 sequence: CASSLRSRGNTEAFF. The DNA of the CDR3 is TGTGCCAGCAGTTTACGGTCCAGGGGGAACACTGAAGCTTTCTTT. The chain recombines TRBV27 with TRBJ1-1; maybe TRBD1 (6 bases). Trimming stripped 2 bases from V and 1 base from J, with 11 bases between. Germline V CDR1 and CDR2: MNHEY, SMNVEV (reference sequence). The CDR3 is made up of 15 amino acids.

This chain uses TRBV30 with TRBJ2-3, with D hard to call. Trimming pared 0 bases from V and 4 bases from J, leaving 8 bases between. The CDR3 spans 13 residues. Germline CDR1 and CDR2: GTSNPN and SVGIG (reference sequence). CDR3 DNA: TGTGCCTGGAGTGTAATGGGTCCAGATACGCAGTATTTT. It yields the protein CAWSVMGPDTQYF.